The 4 T cell receptor beta chains in this list originate from one sample, sequenced in a study of blood T cells in healthy people across ages. PCR was performed a second time for roughly 7 to 11 cycles using a sample-barcoded 5' primer and a J-beta primer mix. Using its own MiXCR run on the 5' RACE reads, TCRdb lists one record per CDR3 protein. The sample yields 800,000 or so distinct CDR3 sequences, about 47% seen once. The sequencing sample was made of blood. Every receptor here comes from a man older than 75 in good health.

This clonotype was counted many times. The CDR3 spells CASRHTTGLGEQYF. DNA for the CDR3: TGTGCCAGTAGACACACGACGGGCCTAGGGGAGCAGTACTTC. The J gene is TRBJ2-7, the V gene TRBV12-3 or TRBV12-4; D is ambiguous. V lost 9 bases, J lost 7 bases, and 22 bases lay in between. The CDR3 length is 14 residues.

CDR3 sequence reads: CSVGDRTGGYTF. DNA for the CDR3: TGCAGCGTTGGGGACAGGACAGGAGGCTACACCTTC. This chain joins TRBV29-1 and TRBJ1-2; 8 positions match TRBD1. Looked up from germline, CDR1 is SQVTM and CDR2 is ANQGSEA. Losses at the gene ends were 4 bases for V and 8 bases for J; bases not matched to a gene: 6. The length of the CDR3 is 12 residues.

The chain carries TRBV20-1 and TRBJ2-5; D might be TRBD1 or TRBD2, each matching 6 bases. Trimming removed 4 bases from V and 5 bases from J, with 17 bases in between. The germline gives CDR1 DFQATT, CDR2 SNEGSKA (reference sequence). The CDR3 has 14 residues. As DNA, the CDR3 is TGCAGTGCTACTATGCCCGGAGGGGGGGAGACCCAGTACTTC. Amino acids: CSATMPGGGETQYF.

The V gene is TRBV20-1, the J gene TRBJ2-1; TRBD2 aligns across 8 bases. The germline gives CDR1 DFQATT, CDR2 SNEGSKA (reference sequence). CDR3 length: 14 amino acids. Trimming took 6 bases from V and 6 from J; bases not matched to a gene: 10. Here the CDR3 reads CSASTGGGPNEQFF. In DNA, the CDR3 is TGCAGTGCCTCAACGGGCGGGGGGCCCAATGAGCAGTTCTTC.